The 16 T cell receptor beta chains given below trace back to one sample, sequenced in a study of regulatory T cells in long-lasting Graves disease. Time point reported: newly diagnosed GD, antithyroid drugs for less than 3 months. The TCR library was prepared using RNA isolated from PBMCs. TCR beta libraries were built with iRepertoire HTBI primers and Arm-PCR of CDR3 regions. TCRdb recomputed calls from the multiplex PCR reads with MiXCR, one row per CDR3 protein. Of 350,000 to 450,000 distinct CDR3 sequences listed, 15% are singletons. This sample also belongs to another study, concerning T cells in Graves' hyperthyroidism and ophthalmopathy.

Specimen: peripheral blood mononuclear cells (PBMCs), collected at new diagnosis, from a patient treated with antithyroid drugs. Receptors originate from a middle-aged woman with Graves disease.

The V and J genes are TRBV5-1 and TRBJ2-3; 15 nucleotides agree with TRBD2. The CDR3 has 16 residues. V shed 3 bases, J shed 9 bases, and the junction held 8 bases outside the gene matches. Looked up from germline, CDR1 is SGHRS and CDR2 is YFSETQ. The DNA of the CDR3 is TGCGCCAGCAGCTGGGGGGGACTAGCGGGGGGAGGCACGCAGTATTTT. Its protein is CASSWGGLAGGGTQYF.

This clonotype was detected ten times or more. V gene TRBV27 combines with J gene TRBJ2-1; TRBD2 agrees at 11 bases. CDR1 MNHEY and CDR2 SMNVEV come from the germline V gene (reference sequence). The CDR3 sequence is 17 residues long. With 5 bases clipped from V and 2 bases from J, the junction kept 8 bases outside the gene matches. The CDR3 reads CASSKSLSGRAYNEQFF. Here the CDR3 DNA reads TGTGCCAGCAGTAAATCACTTAGCGGGAGGGCCTACAATGAGCAGTTCTTC.

The rearrangement links TRBV25-1 to TRBJ1-5; D not resolved. With 6 bases removed from V and 3 bases from J, the gap between germline ends came to 9 bases. The CDR3 has 13 amino acids. Germline V gene data show CDR1 as MGHDK and CDR2 as SYGVNS. Here the CDR3 DNA reads TGTGCCAGCAGCGATACTCACAATCAGCCCCAGCATTTT. It translates to CASSDTHNQPQHF.

The gene calls are TRBV30 and TRBJ1-3; D gene ambiguous. V lost 3 bases and J 0 bases, leaving 15 bases between the germline ends. The CDR3 totals 16 residues. Per germline, CDR1 GTSNPN and CDR2 SVGIG (reference sequence). The DNA of the CDR3 is TGTGCCTGGAGCCCCCGCCGCGGGATCTCTGGAAACACCATATATTTT. Protein product: CAWSPRRGISGNTIYF.

V is TRBV24-1 and J is TRBJ2-2, with 9 bases matching TRBD1. V gave up 2 bases and J gave up 9 bases; unmatched junction bases: 9. Germline loops: CDR1 KGHDR, CDR2 SFDVKD. The CDR3 is 16 residues long. The CDR3 DNA reads TGTGCCACCAGTGATTCCCCCGGGACAGGGAGCCGGGAGCTGTTTTTT. This gives the protein CATSDSPGTGSRELFF.

The chain employs TRBV25-1 and TRBJ2-5; D remains ambiguous. The germline CDR1 and CDR2 sequences are MGHDK and SYGVNS. V lost 1 base to trimming and J lost 4 bases, with 7 bases between them. CDR3 length: 13 residues. CDR3 in DNA: TGTGCCAGCAGTGAATTTCCGGGAGAGACCCAGTACTTC. It translates to CASSEFPGETQYF. Using reference TRBV25-1 and TRBJ2-5 for the parts outside the CDR3, the full variable domain is EADIYQTPRYLVIGTGKKITLECSQTMGHDKMYWYQQDPGMELHLIHYSYGVNSTEKGDLSSESTVSRIRTEHFPLTLESARPSHTSQYLCASSEFPGETQYFGPGTRLLVL.

The J gene is TRBJ2-7, the V gene TRBV5-8, with 7 positions matching TRBD1. From germline, CDR1 is SGHTS and CDR2 YDEGEE. This CDR3 is 15 amino acids long. V shed 9 bases, J shed 2 bases, and the junction held 14 bases outside the gene matches. The CDR3, as DNA: TGTGCCAACTCACTAAGACCGGGACAGACCTACGAGCAGTACTTC. Its protein product is CANSLRPGQTYEQYF.

The CDR3 here is CSANRGGNSGYEQYF. For the CDR3, the DNA is TGCAGTGCTAACCGGGGGGGGAATAGCGGCTACGAGCAGTACTTC. The chain has TRBV20-1 and TRBJ2-7; 8 bases are a match to TRBD2. Germline lookup yields CDR1 DFQATT and CDR2 SNEGSKA (reference sequence). V lost 4 bases and J lost 3; bases outside the gene matches: 11. The CDR3 spans 15 residues.

There are a few counts of this clonotype. This CDR3 reads CASSLRSGERSNYGYTF. CDR3 nucleotide sequence: TGTGCCAGCAGCTTACGGTCTGGCGAACGTTCTAACTATGGCTACACCTTC. This chain connects TRBV13 to TRBJ1-2; D unclear. The CDR3 has 17 amino acids. Germline V gives CDR1 PRHDT, CDR2 FYEKMQ (reference sequence). Trimming left V 2 bases short and J 0 bases short, with 16 bases between.

The chain uses TRBV20-1 and TRBJ1-1; 7 nucleotides align to TRBD1. The CDR3 consists of 17 residues. The germline V gene encodes CDR1 DFQATT and CDR2 SNEGSKA (reference sequence). The V segment lost 0 bases and the J segment 3 bases; nucleotides outside the gene matches: 13. Here the CDR3 DNA reads TGCAGTGCTAGAGATAACAGGGGAGGGGGGGTATACACTGAAGCTTTCTTT. As protein: CSARDNRGGGVYTEAFF.

As to this clonotype: An end of the junction does not agree with germline; a read error may underlie this. The J gene is TRBJ2-5, the V gene TRBV15, with D perhaps being TRBD1 or TRBD2 (6 bases each). The germline V gene has CDR1 LNHNV and CDR2 YYDKDF (reference sequence). CDR3 length: 16 amino acids. The CDR3 is CATSRDRGLYQETQYF. CDR3 in DNA: TGTGCCACCAGCAGAGACAGGGGACTGTACCAGGAGACCCAGTACTTC.

This clonotype was seen ten or more times. The chain joins TRBV14 to TRBJ2-3; 10 positions agree with TRBD2. Losses at the gene ends were 2 bases for V and 5 bases for J; bases not matched to a gene: 1. CDR1 and CDR2 from the germline V gene are SGHDN and FVKESK. This CDR3 has 14 residues. This CDR3 is CASSQLAGVDTQYF. CDR3 DNA: TGTGCCAGCAGCCAACTAGCGGGAGTAGATACGCAGTATTTT.

The J gene is TRBJ2-5, the V gene TRBV12-3 or TRBV12-4, with unresolved D. This CDR3 contains 13 residues. V was cut by 5 bases and J by 2 bases, with 9 bases left in between. The CDR3 region has the DNA TGTGCCAGCAGTACCGACACACAAGAGACCCAGTACTTC. It specifies CASSTDTQETQYF.

In this sample, this clonotype turned up many times. The chain combines TRBV6-5 with TRBJ2-3; D is undetermined. Trimming removed 2 bases at V and 4 bases at J, with 10 bases between. This CDR3 is 14 amino acids long. CDR1 MNHEY and CDR2 SVGAGI come from the germline V gene. CDR3 loop: CASSYTYEADTQYF. The DNA for the CDR3 is TGTGCCAGCAGTTACACATACGAGGCAGATACGCAGTATTTT.

This clonotype was detected ten times or more. This chain links TRBV2 with TRBJ1-5, with D unresolved. The length of the CDR3 is 13 residues. Germline V gives CDR1 SNHLY, CDR2 FYNNEI. The ends were cut back, 2 bases at V and 6 bases at J, with 8 bases in the middle. In DNA, the CDR3 is TGTGCCAGCAGTGAAACAAAGGGTCAGCCCCAGCATTTT. It is translated as CASSETKGQPQHF.

Remarks on this clonotype: This may stem from a read error, because a much larger clone lies one nucleotide away. The V call is TRBV7-2, the J call TRBJ2-1; 7 nucleotides align to TRBD1. CDR3 length: 15 residues. CDR1 and CDR2 (germline): SGHTA, FQGNSA. The CDR3 DNA reads as TGTGCCAGCAGCAAAACAGGGGTCCCCTACAATGAGCGGTTCTTC. Protein product: CASSKTGVPYNERFF.